The 27 T cell receptor beta chains reported below all come from one sample, sequenced in a study of T cells in tumors after PD-1 blockade. The protocol was immunoSEQ multiplex PCR, while the TCRdb copy is restricted to in-frame clones and leaves out a portion. This table has nearly 25,000 clones, nearly 85% appearing once. The sample consisted of PBMCs, taken after anti-PD-1 treatment. These receptors all stem from a human donor with basal cell carcinoma.

V and J are TRBV6-5 and TRBJ2-7, with TRBD2 identical over 7 bases. With 5 bases clipped from V and 3 bases from J, the junction kept 7 bases outside the gene matches. The length of the CDR3 is 14 residues. CDR1 is MNHEY, CDR2 SVGAGI, per germline. CDR3 sequence (DNA): TGTGCCAGCAGTCGGGCGGGCGGGGGCTACGAGCAGTACTTC. This translates into CASSRAGGGYEQYF.

The chain has TRBV9 and TRBJ1-3; D unresolved. This CDR3 contains 13 residues. Germline V CDR1 and CDR2: SGDLS, YYNGEE. Trimming took off 7 bases at V and 3 bases at J, with 11 bases between the two ends. The CDR3: CASSSSDGNTIYF. The CDR3 bases are TGTGCCAGCTCCAGCAGTGATGGAAACACCATATATTTT.

The V call is TRBV18, the J call TRBJ1-2; D is unresolved. Germline loops: CDR1 KGHSH, CDR2 LQKENI. CDR3 size: 15 residues. Trimming shortened V by 4 bases and J by 4 bases, and 16 bases separated the two germline ends. CDR3 sequence reads: CASSQDAGWAYGYTF. The CDR3 DNA reads TGTGCCAGCTCACAGGATGCGGGCTGGGCCTATGGCTACACCTTC.

The J gene is TRBJ2-3, the V gene TRBV5-1; 9 bases are a match to TRBD2. V shed 6 bases and J 6 bases; nucleotides not matched to a gene: 11. CDR1 is SGHRS and CDR2 is YFSETQ in the germline V gene. The CDR3 consists of 15 residues. This chain's CDR3 is CASMDQRGERDTQYF. Here the CDR3 DNA reads TGCGCCAGCATGGATCAGCGGGGGGAACGGGATACGCAGTATTTT.

This chain uses TRBV3-1 (or the pseudogene TRBV3-2) with TRBJ2-2; unclear D gene. The CDR3 length is 15 residues. V was cut by 0 bases and J by 3 bases, with 8 bases left in between. Germline CDR1 is LGHDT and CDR2 is YNNKEL (reference sequence). The CDR3 here is CASSQDNRDTGELFF. The CDR3 DNA is TGTGCCAGCAGCCAAGATAACCGGGACACCGGGGAGCTGTTTTTT.

The chain uses TRBV30 and TRBJ1-3; no clear D gene. The germline V gene encodes CDR1 GTSNPN and CDR2 SVGIG (reference sequence). Between the trimmed V and J ends, which lost 1 base and 0 bases, there was a span of 16 bases. The CDR3 runs 17 residues. For the CDR3, the DNA is TGTGCCTGGAGTGGCGGCGTGCAGCCGCGCTCTGGAAACACCATATATTTT. Protein: CAWSGGVQPRSGNTIYF.

The chain joins TRBV9 to TRBJ2-5; D gene unclear. The CDR3 runs to 14 residues. Germline CDR1 SGDLS, CDR2 YYNGEE. Deletions cut 2 bases from V and 9 bases from J, with 17 bases between. The DNA for the CDR3 is TGTGCCAGCAGCGTTGGTGGCGGTTTAAATCCCCAGTACTTC. Its protein product is CASSVGGGLNPQYF.

The CDR3 region is CASSLGQVANNEQFF. DNA of the CDR3: TGCGCCAGCAGCTTGGGACAGGTGGCGAACAATGAGCAGTTCTTC. This rearrangement joins TRBV5-1 to TRBJ2-1; the D gene is possibly TRBD1 (6 bases). Per germline, CDR1 SGHRS and CDR2 YFSETQ. The CDR3 sequence is 15 residues long. V was trimmed by 0 bases and J by 5 bases, leaving 12 bases between them.

The chain uses TRBV2 and TRBJ2-4; no reliable D call. Looked up from germline, CDR1 is SNHLY and CDR2 is FYNNEI. Trimming removed 7 bases from V and 0 bases from J, with 10 bases in between. The CDR3 covers 14 residues. Written as DNA, the CDR3 is TGTGCCAGCATACCGTCCCTAGCCAAAAACATTCAGTACTTC. Amino acids: CASIPSLAKNIQYF.

This clone was counted between two and nine times. The chain is built from TRBV5-6 and TRBJ1-2, with a possible D match to TRBD1 (6 bases). This CDR3 has 17 amino acids. Trimming stripped 0 bases from V and 2 bases from J, with 17 bases between. CDR1 and CDR2 (germline): SGHDT, YYEEEE. In nucleotides, the CDR3 is TGTGCCAGCAGCTTGGAGGGGGGACAAAGGGTGAACTATGGCTACACCTTC. It translates to CASSLEGGQRVNYGYTF.

By sample fraction, this clone is medium-sized. Other DNA sequences in the sample encode the same CDR3. This chain links TRBV9 with TRBJ1-2; 11 positions agree with TRBD1. Germline trimming cut 3 bases from V and 4 bases from J; bases unmatched to any gene: 5. The CDR3 is 15 amino acids. From germline, CDR1 is SGDLS and CDR2 YYNGEE. In nucleotides, the CDR3 is TGTGCCAGCAGCGCGGGGACAGGGGGAGCCTATGGCTACACCTTC. Protein: CASSAGTGGAYGYTF.

This rearrangement joins TRBV5-1 to TRBJ1-2; TRBD1 matches at 8 bases. CDR3 length: 14 residues. The germline CDR1 and CDR2 sequences are SGHRS and YFSETQ. Trimming removed 4 bases from V and 4 bases from J; junction bases left unmatched: 6. DNA for the CDR3: TGCGCCAGCAGCGAGGACAGGGCGATCTATGGCTACACCTTC. Translation: CASSEDRAIYGYTF.

V usage is TRBV2 and J usage is TRBJ1-2; D might be TRBD1 (6 bases). CDR1 is SNHLY, CDR2 FYNNEI, per germline. There are 15 residues in the CDR3. Trimming shortened V by 6 bases and J by 0 bases, and 14 bases separated the two germline ends. As DNA, the CDR3 is TGTGCCAGCAGGAGGACAGCTGACCCTAACTATGGCTACACCTTC. Amino acid sequence: CASRRTADPNYGYTF.

This sequence joins TRBV19 and TRBJ1-1; 9 nucleotides align to TRBD1. Germline assignment: CDR1 LNHDA and CDR2 SQIVND (reference sequence). The CDR3 is 14 residues long. Trimming at V came to 1 base and at J to 4 bases, leaving 1 base not matched to a gene. Written as DNA, the CDR3 is TGTGCCAGTAGTATAGGGACAGGGGTCACTGAAGCTTTCTTT. Translating it yields CASSIGTGVTEAFF.

This clone appeared a few times. The J gene is TRBJ1-1, the V gene TRBV16, with a tentative D call TRBD1 (6 bases). V lost 0 bases to trimming and J lost 0 bases, with 8 bases between them. The CDR3 runs to 15 residues. Germline CDR1 is KGHSY and CDR2 is FQNENV. In DNA, the CDR3 is TGTGCCAGCAGCCAATCGAGGACAGTGAACACTGAAGCTTTCTTT. Its translation: CASSQSRTVNTEAFF.

The V call is TRBV9, the J call TRBJ2-2; D ambiguous. V was pared by 9 bases and J by 1 base, with 13 bases between. The CDR3 length is 14 residues. CDR1 SGDLS and CDR2 YYNGEE come from the germline V gene. In DNA form, the CDR3 reads TGTGCCACCTCACCCCTACTGAACACCGGGGAGCTGTTTTTT. This gives the protein CATSPLLNTGELFF.

The rearrangement links TRBV15 to TRBJ2-3, with D unclear. This CDR3 has 14 amino acids. V was clipped by 0 bases and J by 4 bases, with 8 bases between them. CDR1 is LNHNV and CDR2 is YYDKDF in the germline V gene (reference sequence). Here the CDR3 reads CATSRDDSSDTQYF. For the CDR3, the DNA is TGTGCCACCAGCAGAGATGATTCGTCAGATACGCAGTATTTT.

The V and J genes are TRBV13 and TRBJ2-1; TRBD2 matches 14 bases. The CDR3 is made up of 16 amino acids. V shed 5 bases and J 7 bases; nucleotides not matched to a gene: 7. Per germline, CDR1 PRHDT and CDR2 FYEKMQ (reference sequence). CDR3 coding DNA: TGTGCCAGCAGCCGACGACTAGCGGGGGGGGCTAATGAGCAGTTCTTC. This gives the protein CASSRRLAGGANEQFF.

This clone was detected only a few times. The chain has TRBV30 and TRBJ1-5; D remains unclear. Between the trimmed V and J ends, which lost 3 bases and 0 bases, there was a span of 9 bases. Germline CDR1 and CDR2: GTSNPN and SVGIG (reference sequence). This CDR3 is built from 14 residues. The CDR3 sequence: CAWRDRGSNQPQHF. CDR3 nucleotides: TGTGCCTGGAGGGACCGGGGTAGCAATCAGCCCCAGCATTTT.

The V call is TRBV2, the J call TRBJ1-1, with 9 nucleotides matching TRBD1. V dropped 7 bases and J dropped 2; count of bases not matched to a gene: 5. CDR1 and CDR2 (germline): SNHLY, FYNNEI. The length of the CDR3 is 14 residues. The CDR3 is CASNVQGANTEAFF. CDR3 DNA: TGTGCCAGCAATGTACAGGGGGCAAACACTGAAGCTTTCTTT.

The chain carries TRBV5-6 and TRBJ1-5; the D is unclear. Between the trimmed V and J ends, which lost 1 base and 9 bases, there was a span of 11 bases. Germline V CDR1 and CDR2: SGHDT, YYEEEE. The CDR3 extends over 13 amino acids. In DNA form, the CDR3 reads TGTGCCAGCAGCTTGTATGGATTAGGGCCCCAGCATTTT. It is translated as CASSLYGLGPQHF.

This chain joins TRBV5-1 and TRBJ2-3; D may be TRBD1 (6 bases). The germline V gene encodes CDR1 SGHRS and CDR2 YFSETQ. The CDR3 extends over 17 amino acids. V gave up 3 bases and J gave up 3 bases, with 20 bases separating them. CDR3 in DNA: TGCGCCAGCAGCTACGGACAGCCTAACCCCTTTACAGATACGCAGTATTTT. This gives the protein CASSYGQPNPFTDTQYF.

This chain connects TRBV9 to TRBJ2-3; D may be TRBD1 (5 bases). The ends were cut back, 0 bases at V and 4 bases at J, with 21 bases in the middle. Looked up from germline, CDR1 is SGDLS and CDR2 is YYNGEE. This CDR3 contains 18 residues. In DNA form, the CDR3 reads TGTGCCAGCAGCGTAGCACAGGACGGTCACCTTAGAGCAGATACGCAGTATTTT. It translates to CASSVAQDGHLRADTQYF.

The V call is TRBV6-2 or TRBV6-3, the J call TRBJ2-1; D is perhaps TRBD1 (6 bases). CDR3 length: 14 residues. Germline lookup yields CDR1 MNHEY and CDR2 SVGEGT. V was cut by 7 bases and J by 10 bases, with 20 bases left in between. CDR3 nucleotides: TGTGCCAGCACCCCAGCAGGGGCAGTAGGGGAGCAGTTCTTC. This encodes CASTPAGAVGEQFF.

The chain links TRBV30 to TRBJ1-1; D is unclear. Trimming shortened V by 2 bases and J by 4 bases, and 11 bases separated the two germline ends. CDR1 and CDR2 (germline): GTSNPN, SVGIG (reference sequence). This CDR3 comprises 13 residues. The CDR3 sequence: CAWSPVRGTEAFF. The CDR3 DNA reads TGTGCCTGGAGTCCTGTTCGGGGCACTGAAGCTTTCTTT. Filled out from reference TRBV30 and TRBJ1-1, the complete variable domain reads SQTIHQWPATLVQPVGSPLSLECTVEGTSNPNLYWYRQAAGRGLQLLFYSVGIGQISSEVPQNLSASRPQDRQFILSSKKLLLSDSGFYLCAWSPVRGTEAFFGQGTRLTVV.

The chain employs TRBV19 and TRBJ1-6, with 9 bases fitting TRBD1. With V trimmed by 6 bases and J by 2 bases, 2 bases remained unmatched. In germline, CDR1 is LNHDA, CDR2 SQIVND (reference sequence). The CDR3 is made up of 15 amino acids. Here the CDR3 reads CASSDRGAYNSPLHF. The CDR3 nucleotides are TGTGCCAGTAGCGACAGGGGGGCCTATAATTCACCCCTCCACTTT.

V usage is TRBV19 and J usage is TRBJ1-2; TRBD1 aligns across 7 bases. In germline, CDR1 is LNHDA, CDR2 SQIVND (reference sequence). The CDR3 totals 13 residues. Trimming took 5 bases from V and 4 from J; bases not matched to a gene: 4. The CDR3 here is CASSPDRLYGYTF. The DNA of the CDR3 is TGTGCCAGTAGTCCGGACAGGCTCTATGGCTACACCTTC.